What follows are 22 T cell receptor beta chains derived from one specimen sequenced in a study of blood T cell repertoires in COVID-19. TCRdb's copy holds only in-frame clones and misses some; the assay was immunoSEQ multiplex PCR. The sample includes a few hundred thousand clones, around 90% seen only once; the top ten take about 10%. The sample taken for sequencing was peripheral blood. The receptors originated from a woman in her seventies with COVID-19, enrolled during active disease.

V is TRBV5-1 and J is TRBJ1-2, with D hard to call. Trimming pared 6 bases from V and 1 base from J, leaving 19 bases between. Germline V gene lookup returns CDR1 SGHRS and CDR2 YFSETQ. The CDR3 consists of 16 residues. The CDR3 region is CASNSEGSAYNYGYTF. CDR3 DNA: TGCGCCAGCAACAGCGAAGGGAGCGCATATAACTATGGCTACACCTTC. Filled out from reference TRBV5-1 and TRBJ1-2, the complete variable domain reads KAGVTQTPRYLIKTRGQQVTLSCSPISGHRSVSWYQQTPGQGLQFLFEYFSETQRNKGNFPGRFSGRQFSNSRSEMNVSTLELGDSALYLCASNSEGSAYNYGYTFGSGTRLTVV.

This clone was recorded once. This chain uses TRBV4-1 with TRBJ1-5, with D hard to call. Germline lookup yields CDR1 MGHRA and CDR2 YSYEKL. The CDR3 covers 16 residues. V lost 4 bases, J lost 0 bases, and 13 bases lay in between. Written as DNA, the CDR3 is TGCGCCAGCAGCCTTAGGACGGACTATAGCAATCAGCCCCAGCATTTT. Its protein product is CASSLRTDYSNQPQHF.

CDR3 protein: CASSRTPGTYEQYF. The CDR3 nucleotides read TGTGCCAGCAGTAGGACGCCCGGGACCTACGAGCAGTACTTC. The genes are TRBV6-5 and TRBJ2-7, with D possibly matching TRBD2 (5 bases). Germline V gene data show CDR1 as MNHEY and CDR2 as SVGAGI. The CDR3 length is 14 residues. Trimming removed 5 bases at V and 2 bases at J, with 13 bases between.

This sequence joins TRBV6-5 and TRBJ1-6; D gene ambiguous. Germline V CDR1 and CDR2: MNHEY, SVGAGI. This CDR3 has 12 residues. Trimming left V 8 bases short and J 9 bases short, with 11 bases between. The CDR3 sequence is CASSGAGSPLHF. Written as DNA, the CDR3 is TGTGCCAGCTCCGGCGCGGGTTCACCCCTCCACTTT.

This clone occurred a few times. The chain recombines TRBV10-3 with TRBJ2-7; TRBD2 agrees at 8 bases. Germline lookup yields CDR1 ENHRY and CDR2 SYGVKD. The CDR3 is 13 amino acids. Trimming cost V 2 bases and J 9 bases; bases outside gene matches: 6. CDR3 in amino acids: CAISETLSGGQYF. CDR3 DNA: TGTGCCATCAGTGAGACCCTCAGCGGGGGGCAGTACTTC.

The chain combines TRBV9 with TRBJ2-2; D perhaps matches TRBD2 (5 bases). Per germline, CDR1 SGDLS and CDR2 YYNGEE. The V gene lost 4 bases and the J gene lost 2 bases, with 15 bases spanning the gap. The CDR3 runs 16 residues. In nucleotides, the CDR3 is TGTGCCAGCAGCTTCCCCGTGCGGGCTAACACCGGGGAGCTGTTTTTT. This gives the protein CASSFPVRANTGELFF.

The CDR3 region is CASSFPLKLAGVGLSNNEQFF. The DNA for the CDR3 is TGCGCCAGCAGCTTTCCTCTCAAGCTAGCGGGAGTCGGTTTATCGAACAATGAGCAGTTCTTC. This chain uses TRBV5-1 with TRBJ2-1; 10 nucleotides match TRBD2. There are 21 residues in the CDR3. J was trimmed by 5 bases and V by 2 bases; bases with no gene match: 22. Per germline, CDR1 SGHRS and CDR2 YFSETQ.

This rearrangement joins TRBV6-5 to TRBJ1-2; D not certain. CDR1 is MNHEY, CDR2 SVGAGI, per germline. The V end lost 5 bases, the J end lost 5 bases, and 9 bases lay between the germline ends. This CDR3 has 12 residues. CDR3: CASSMSGYGYTF. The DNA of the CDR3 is TGTGCCAGCAGTATGTCCGGTTATGGCTACACCTTC.

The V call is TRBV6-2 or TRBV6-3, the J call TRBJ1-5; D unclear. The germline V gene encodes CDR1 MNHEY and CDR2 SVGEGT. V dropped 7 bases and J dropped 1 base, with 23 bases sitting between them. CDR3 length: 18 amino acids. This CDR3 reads CASIPTMFWVTSNQPQHF. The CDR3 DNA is TGTGCCAGCATCCCGACAATGTTTTGGGTTACGAGCAATCAGCCCCAGCATTTT.

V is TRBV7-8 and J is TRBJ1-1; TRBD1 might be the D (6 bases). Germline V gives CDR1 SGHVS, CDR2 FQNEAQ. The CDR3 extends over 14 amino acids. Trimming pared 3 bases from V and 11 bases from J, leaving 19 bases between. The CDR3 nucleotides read TGTGCCAGCAGCTTTGCGGGGGCACCAGGGGATGCTTTCTTT. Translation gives CASSFAGAPGDAFF.

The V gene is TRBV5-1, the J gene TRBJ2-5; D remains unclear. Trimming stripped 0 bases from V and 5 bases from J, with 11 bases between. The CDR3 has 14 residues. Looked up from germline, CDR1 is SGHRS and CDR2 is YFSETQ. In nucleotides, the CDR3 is TGCGCCAGCAGCTTGGATCCAAGCACCGAGACCCAGTACTTC. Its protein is CASSLDPSTETQYF.

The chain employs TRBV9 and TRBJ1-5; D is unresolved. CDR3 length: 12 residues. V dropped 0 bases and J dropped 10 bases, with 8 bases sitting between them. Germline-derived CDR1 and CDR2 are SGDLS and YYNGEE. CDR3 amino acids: CASSVDSGPQHF. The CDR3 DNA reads TGTGCCAGCAGCGTAGACTCAGGCCCCCAGCATTTT.

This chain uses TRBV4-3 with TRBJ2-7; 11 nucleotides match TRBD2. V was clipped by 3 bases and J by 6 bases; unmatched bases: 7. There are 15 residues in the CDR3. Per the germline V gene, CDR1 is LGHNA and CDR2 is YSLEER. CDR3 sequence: CASSQQLAGAGEQYF. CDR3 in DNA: TGCGCCAGCAGCCAGCAACTAGCGGGAGCAGGCGAGCAGTACTTC.

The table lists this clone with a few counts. The CDR3 here is CASSEGQTYQPQHF. CDR3 bases: TGTGCCAGCAGTGAGGGGCAGACTTATCAGCCCCAGCATTTT. The V gene is TRBV2, the J gene TRBJ1-5; D is possibly TRBD1 (5 bases). The CDR3 has 14 amino acids. The V end lost 3 bases, the J end lost 5 bases, and 11 bases lay between the germline ends. CDR1 and CDR2 (germline): SNHLY, FYNNEI.

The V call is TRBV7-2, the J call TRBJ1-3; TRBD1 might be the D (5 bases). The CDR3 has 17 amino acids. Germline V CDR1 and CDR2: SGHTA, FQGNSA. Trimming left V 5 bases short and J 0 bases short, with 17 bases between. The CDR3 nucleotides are TGTGCCAGCAGCGAAAATGGGGGGGGACTCTCTGGAAACACCATATATTTT. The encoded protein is CASSENGGGLSGNTIYF. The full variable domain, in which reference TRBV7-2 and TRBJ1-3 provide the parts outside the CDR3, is GAGVSQSPSNKVTEKGKDVELRCDPISGHTALYWYRQSLGQGLEFLIYFQGNSAPDKSGLPSDRFSAERTGGSVSTLTIQRTQQEDSAVYLCASSENGGGLSGNTIYFGEGSWLTVV.

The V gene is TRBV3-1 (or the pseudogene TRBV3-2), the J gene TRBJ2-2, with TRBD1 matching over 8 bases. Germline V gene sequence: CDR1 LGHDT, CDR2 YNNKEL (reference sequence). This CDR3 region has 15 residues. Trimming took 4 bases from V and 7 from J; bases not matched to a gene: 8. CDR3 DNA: TGTGCCAGCAGCCGGGACCAGACAGGGGACGGGGAGCTGTTTTTT. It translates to CASSRDQTGDGELFF.

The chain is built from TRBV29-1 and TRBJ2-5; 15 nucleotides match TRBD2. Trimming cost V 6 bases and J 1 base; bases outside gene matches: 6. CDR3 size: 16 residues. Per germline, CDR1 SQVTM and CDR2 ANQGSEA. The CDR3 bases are TGCAGCGTACCGGGACTAGCGGGAGGCTCCCAAGAGACCCAGTACTTC. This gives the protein CSVPGLAGGSQETQYF.

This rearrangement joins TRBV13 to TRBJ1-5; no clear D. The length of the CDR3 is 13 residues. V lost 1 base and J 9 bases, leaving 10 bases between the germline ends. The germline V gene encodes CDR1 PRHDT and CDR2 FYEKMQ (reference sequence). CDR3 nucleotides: TGTGCCAGCAGCTTAGCAGAAGACACGCCCCAGCATTTT. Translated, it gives CASSLAEDTPQHF.

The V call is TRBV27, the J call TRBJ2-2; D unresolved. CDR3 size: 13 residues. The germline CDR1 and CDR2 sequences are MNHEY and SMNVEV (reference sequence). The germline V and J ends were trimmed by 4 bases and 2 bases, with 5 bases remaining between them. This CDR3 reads CASSSSNTGELFF. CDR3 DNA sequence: TGTGCCAGCAGTTCCTCCAACACCGGGGAGCTGTTTTTT.

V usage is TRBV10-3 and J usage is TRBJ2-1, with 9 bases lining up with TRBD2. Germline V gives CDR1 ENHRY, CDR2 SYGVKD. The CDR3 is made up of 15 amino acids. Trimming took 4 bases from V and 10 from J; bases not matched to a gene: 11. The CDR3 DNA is TGTGCCATCAGTGGTAGCGGGAGCCTTACAGGGGAGCAGTTCTTC. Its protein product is CAISGSGSLTGEQFF.

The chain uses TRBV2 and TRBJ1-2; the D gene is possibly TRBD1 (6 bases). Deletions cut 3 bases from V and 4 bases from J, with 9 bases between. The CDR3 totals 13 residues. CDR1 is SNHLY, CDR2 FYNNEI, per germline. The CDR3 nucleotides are TGTGCCAGCAGTGAGGGACAACTCTATGGCTACACCTTC. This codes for CASSEGQLYGYTF.

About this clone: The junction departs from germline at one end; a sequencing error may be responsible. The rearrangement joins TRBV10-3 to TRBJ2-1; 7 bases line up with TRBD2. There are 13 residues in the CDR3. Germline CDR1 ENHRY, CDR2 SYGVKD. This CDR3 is CAISRPGTTVGVF. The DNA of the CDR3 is TGTGCCATCTCTCGCCCCGGGACTACCGTCGGGGTCTTC.